The 20 T cell receptor beta chains presented below share a single source sample, sequenced in a study of cytomegalovirus exposure and HLA in healthy donors. The study ran its PCR with 60 Vbeta and 13 Jbeta primers. The data were produced by immunoSEQ multiplex PCR, yet TCRdb's version contains in-frame clones alone and is incomplete. The table has about 20,000 clones, about 77% seen once. The sample taken for sequencing was PBMCs. Every receptor here comes from a man between 60 and 70 years old in good health and CMV-seronegative.

The chain carries TRBV29-1 and TRBJ1-1; D perhaps matches TRBD1 (5 bases). V was pared by 2 bases and J by 5 bases, with 12 bases between. Looked up from germline, CDR1 is SQVTM and CDR2 is ANQGSEA. CDR3 size: 13 residues. The CDR3 reads CSVEKGQVTEAFF. DNA for the CDR3: TGCAGCGTTGAAAAGGGGCAGGTTACTGAAGCTTTCTTT.

The V call is TRBV6-6, the J call TRBJ1-5; D possibly corresponds to TRBD1 (5 bases). Between the trimmed V and J ends, which lost 6 bases and 5 bases, there was a span of 8 bases. The CDR3 has 12 residues. Per germline, CDR1 MNHNY and CDR2 SVGAGI (reference sequence). The CDR3 reads CASSLQDQPQHF. CDR3 DNA: TGTGCCAGCAGCTTACAGGATCAGCCCCAGCATTTT.

The J gene is TRBJ1-5, the V gene TRBV27, with 8 positions matching TRBD1. V lost 4 bases and J lost 6; bases outside the gene matches: 2. Germline values: CDR1 MNHEY, CDR2 SMNVEV (reference sequence). This CDR3 has 13 residues. CDR3 in amino acids: CASSSDRGQPQHF. Here the CDR3 DNA reads TGTGCCAGCAGTTCAGACAGGGGTCAGCCCCAGCATTTT.

The rearrangement links TRBV4-2 to TRBJ2-5; D ambiguous. Trimming removed 1 base from V and 3 bases from J, with 9 bases in between. The germline gives CDR1 LGHNA, CDR2 YNFKEQ. The CDR3 loop spans 14 amino acids. This chain's CDR3 is CASSQAVAEETQYF. In nucleotides, the CDR3 is TGTGCCAGCAGCCAAGCGGTGGCGGAAGAGACCCAGTACTTC.

This clone was seen just once. V usage is TRBV27 and J usage is TRBJ2-4; 9 bases map to TRBD2. CDR1 MNHEY and CDR2 SMNVEV come from the germline V gene (reference sequence). V shed 3 bases, J shed 1 base, and the junction held 7 bases outside the gene matches. The CDR3 covers 17 residues. CDR3 nucleotide sequence: TGTGCCAGCAGTTTCCGCGGGAGGGCCCTGGCCAAAAACATTCAGTACTTC. Translation: CASSFRGRALAKNIQYF.

The V and J genes are TRBV9 and TRBJ2-3; 7 nucleotides agree with TRBD2. This CDR3 is 15 amino acids long. V was clipped by 2 bases and J by 2 bases; unmatched bases: 5. Germline CDR1 and CDR2: SGDLS and YYNGEE. Written as DNA, the CDR3 is TGTGCCAGCAGCGTCTCTAGCGGCTCCACAGATACGCAGTATTTT. Translated: CASSVSSGSTDTQYF.

This chain joins TRBV6-4 and TRBJ1-1; D unclear. In germline, CDR1 is MRHNA, CDR2 SNTAGT. The V gene lost 5 bases and the J gene lost 1 base, with 17 bases spanning the gap. The CDR3 extends over 16 amino acids. DNA of the CDR3: TGTGCCAGCAGTTCCCAAACCCCTAGATCGAACACTGAAGCTTTCTTT. The encoded protein is CASSSQTPRSNTEAFF.

The chain has TRBV5-4 and TRBJ2-1; 10 bases fit TRBD2. V lost 2 bases to trimming and J lost 4 bases; unmatched junction nucleotides: 3. Germline CDR1 SGHNT, CDR2 YYREEE (reference sequence). The CDR3 has 15 residues. The DNA of the CDR3 is TGTGCCAGCAGCTTTAGCGGGGGGCTGTACAATGAGCAGTTCTTC. Amino acids: CASSFSGGLYNEQFF.

The chain links TRBV9 to TRBJ2-2; the D gene is possibly TRBD2 (6 bases). Looked up from germline, CDR1 is SGDLS and CDR2 is YYNGEE. The V and J ends lost 6 bases and 1 base respectively, with 13 bases between them. The CDR3 has 15 amino acids. The DNA of the CDR3 is TGTGCCAGCACCTATCTAGCGAGGAACACCGGGGAGCTGTTTTTT. It yields the protein CASTYLARNTGELFF.

V is TRBV25-1 and J is TRBJ1-1; 7 bases line up with TRBD1. With 7 bases clipped from V and 1 base from J, the junction kept 12 bases outside the gene matches. The CDR3 is made up of 16 amino acids. Looked up from germline, CDR1 is MGHDK and CDR2 is SYGVNS. CDR3 DNA sequence: TGTGCCAGCAACCGAGGTTCAGGGGGGTGGAACACTGAAGCTTTCTTT. Its translation is CASNRGSGGWNTEAFF.

The chain has TRBV19 and TRBJ2-1; 11 nucleotides match TRBD2. The germline CDR1 and CDR2 sequences are LNHDA and SQIVND (reference sequence). V dropped 6 bases and J dropped 5; count of bases not matched to a gene: 6. The CDR3 runs to 15 residues. DNA of the CDR3: TGTGCCAGTAGCCATGCACTAGCGGGAGACAATGAGCAGTTCTTC. As protein: CASSHALAGDNEQFF.

V and J are TRBV2 and TRBJ1-2, with a possible D match to TRBD1 (5 bases). The CDR3 contains 15 residues. Per germline, CDR1 SNHLY and CDR2 FYNNEI. V was trimmed by 6 bases and J by 7 bases, leaving 21 bases between them. Written as DNA, the CDR3 is TGTGCCAGCAGCAGATCTGGGACGGGAGTCGGTGGCTACACCTTC. Translating it yields CASSRSGTGVGGYTF.

The V gene is TRBV11-1, the J gene TRBJ2-1; 10 bases are shared with TRBD1. After removal of 5 bases from V and 1 base from J, the junction contained 5 bases not matched to a gene. The germline gives CDR1 SGHAT, CDR2 FQDESV (reference sequence). The CDR3 has 16 residues. CDR3 loop: CASSTGQGPSYNEQFF. CDR3 coding DNA: TGTGCCAGCAGCACGGGACAGGGGCCATCCTACAATGAGCAGTTCTTC.

This clone was seen more than once but under ten times. The rearrangement uses TRBV2 and TRBJ2-1; possibly TRBD2 for D (6 bases). The ends were cut back, 5 bases at V and 6 bases at J, with 14 bases in the middle. The CDR3 has 14 amino acids. The germline CDR1 and CDR2 sequences are SNHLY and FYNNEI. For the CDR3, the DNA is TGTGCCAGCAGTTGGGACCCCGGGGGCAATGAGCAGTTCTTC. Translation: CASSWDPGGNEQFF. Looking up the rest from reference TRBV2 and TRBJ2-1 gives the full variable domain: EPEVTQTPSHQVTQMGQEVILRCVPISNHLYFYWYRQILGQKVEFLVSFYNNEISEKSEIFDDQFSVERPDGSNFTLKIRSTKLEDSAMYFCASSWDPGGNEQFFGPGTRLTVL.

The chain carries TRBV20-1 and TRBJ2-2; D not resolved. The CDR3 spans 11 residues. CDR1 is DFQATT and CDR2 is SNEGSKA in the germline V gene (reference sequence). The ends were cut back, 6 bases at V and 5 bases at J, with 7 bases in the middle. The CDR3 sequence is CSASYTGELFF. The CDR3 DNA is TGCAGTGCAAGCTATACCGGGGAGCTGTTTTTT.

The J gene is TRBJ1-5, the V gene TRBV19; D gene ambiguous. This CDR3 spans 16 amino acids. Germline-derived CDR1 and CDR2 are LNHDA and SQIVND (reference sequence). Trimming shortened V by 5 bases and J by 2 bases, and 16 bases separated the two germline ends. The CDR3 protein is CASSPLKAEGNQPQHF. The CDR3 DNA follows: TGTGCCAGTAGTCCTCTGAAGGCGGAGGGCAATCAGCCCCAGCATTTT.

The chain links TRBV19 to TRBJ2-1; D is unclear. The V gene lost 4 bases and the J gene lost 8 bases, with 9 bases spanning the gap. CDR1 and CDR2 from the germline V gene are LNHDA and SQIVND (reference sequence). The CDR3 is 12 amino acids. CDR3 protein: CASSTELDEQFF. As DNA, the CDR3 is TGTGCCAGTAGTACGGAGTTGGATGAGCAGTTCTTC.

This clone was counted between two and nine times. This chain joins TRBV5-1 and TRBJ1-6; tentatively, D is TRBD1 (6 bases). The CDR3 sequence is 15 residues long. V gave up 4 bases and J gave up 13 bases, with 21 bases separating them. The germline V gene has CDR1 SGHRS and CDR2 YFSETQ. CDR3 in amino acids: CASSLGGGATTPLHF. DNA of the CDR3: TGCGCCAGCAGCCTTGGAGGGGGGGCTACAACGCCCCTCCACTTT.

This clone was observed a few times. The chain is built from TRBV2 and TRBJ2-5, with D tentatively TRBD2 (5 bases). The DNA end is more similar to TRBJ2-7, so the J call may be wrong. This CDR3 contains 13 residues. The germline CDR1 and CDR2 sequences are SNHLY and FYNNEI. The CDR3 DNA reads as TGTGCCAGCAGTTGGGCGGGCTCCTACGAGCAGTACTTC. Amino acid sequence: CASSWAGSYEQYF.

The chain combines TRBV30 with TRBJ2-1, with TRBD2 matching over 7 bases. Germline lookup yields CDR1 GTSNPN and CDR2 SVGIG (reference sequence). With V trimmed by 0 bases and J by 0 bases, 5 bases remained unmatched. This CDR3 spans 16 amino acids. CDR3 in amino acids: CAWSVASGASYNEQFF. DNA for the CDR3: TGTGCCTGGAGTGTGGCTAGCGGTGCCTCCTACAATGAGCAGTTCTTC.